This T cell receptor beta chain is from a study of beta chain features in type 1 diabetes (dated by TCRdb to 2017 to 2018). Background for the entire study: Patients and healthy donors did not differ in mean age, gender distribution, total cell number or subset yield. A total of over 90,000,000 sorted cells were examined across all samples, and a strong correlation was observed between cell number per subset and RNA yield. Regulatory and stem cell-like memory subsets were isolated from only 8 patients and roughly 8 healthy donors, whereas naive and central memory subsets came from all 28 donors. The study compared the TCRB repertoires of sorted circulating CD4+ T cell subsets in recently diagnosed type 1 diabetes patients with those in matched healthy donors. General conclusions and limits of the study: Naive, central memory and regulatory TCRB repertoires appeared to be more alike among patients than among healthy donors. Because the HLA sub-analyses included only small numbers of individuals, any influence of HLA type on TCRB rearrangement was left unresolved. Because cDNA rather than genomic DNA was sequenced, highly expressing activated cells could have been over-represented, although no difference in activation and CD3 levels was found between groups. PCR may preferentially amplify shorter templates, but because patient and control samples were amplified and corrected together, any resulting skew would affect both groups equally. Patients with type 1 diabetes made fewer insertions and deleted more nucleotides at VDJ recombination sites, implying thymic rearrangement abnormalities. In all four CD4+ subsets, TCRB CDR3 length was moderately but significantly shorter in type 1 diabetes patients.

Each donor gave one peripheral blood draw, approximately 0.11 L on average, collected into heparinised tubes. Naive, central memory, regulatory and stem cell-like memory CD4+ T cells were sorted on a BD FACSAria II using a panel including CD45RO, CCR7, CD25, CD127, CD95 and CD27. Purity was above 95% for every sorted population. PBMCs were isolated right away by Lymphoprep density gradient centrifugation and were stained directly, without culture. Samples were stained and sorted in pairs, with one healthy donor and one patient per experiment, so that batch effects were minimized. The entire amount of isolated RNA was reverse transcribed using the High Capacity cDNA Reverse Transcription Kit, so the sequenced TCRB transcripts were expressed ones. Deep immunoSEQ sequencing was performed on naive, central memory and regulatory T cell samples, with an average of about 4 million total reads per sample. Sorted cells were lysed in RLT buffer and RNA was extracted with DNase-treated RNeasy Micro or Mini kits, depending on cell number. Each cell subset was processed on its own to prevent cross-contamination, while patient and healthy donor samples were processed together. The immunoSEQ multiplex PCR was used to amplify TCRB sequences from cDNA, yielding 87-bp fragments that span the CDR3 region. Sequencing of the amplicons was done on the Illumina HiSeq platform. On the authors' methods: Synthetic template baselines were used to correct PCR bias computationally, reads within Hamming distance 2 were collapsed, and singletons that could not be merged were discarded. Reads were aligned against IMGT so that V, D and J genes, CDR3 length and insertions or deletions at six rearrangement sites could be assigned. Clonotype counts were normalized to sorted cell number within each subset before computing true diversity and Gini coefficients with the tcR R package. The overlap coefficient, calculated on TCRB nucleotide sequences, was used to measure repertoire sharing. TCRdb mirrors the immuneACCESS table, restricted to in-frame sequences. Some clones are absent from its copies; in checked studies, under half trace to an unresolved V gene, and the reason for the others is unknown. That table gives V, J and clone size, and the DNA gave D and trimming. This sample comprises under 250,000 clones, about 26% of them detected only once. Approximately 4% of the sample comes from the top ten.

CDR1 and CDR2 are read off the germline V gene (reference sequence) as MNHEY and SMNVEV. The junction shows trimming of 3 bases on V and 1 base on J, plus 14 bases between the germline ends. The CDR3, cysteine through phenylalanine, is 16 amino acids long. Only CDR3 DNA remains: 48 bases, in frame from the first base. The sample holds a few counts of this clone. There is no known antigen for this receptor. Per-base quality was not reported, and no clone a single base away is much larger than it. Material for sequencing was central memory CD4+ T cells from blood. Recombination connected TRBV27 to TRBJ2-3, with a weak D call of TRBD2 (5 bases match). This clonotype was sampled from a man younger than 40 in good health. The nucleotide sequence reads TGTGCCAGCAGTTTGTTAAGGGCGAGGGGCACAGATACGCAGTATTTT. Its translation is CASSLLRARGTDTQYF.